Listed here is a single T cell receptor (beta chain). Antigen specificity is unknown. The source of the sample is a study of cytomegalovirus exposure and HLA in healthy donors. Notes on the study in general: Apart from CMV serostatus, no immune exposure information was available. Associated with HLA alleles at 0.05 false discovery rate in a later analysis were 17,000 or so TCR beta sequences. It was likely that a cluster of highly shared sequence variants was a sequencing artifact. It was assumed in the presence/absence analyses that sequencing depth was roughly uniform across donors.

It was with 60 Vbeta and 13 Jbeta primers that the PCR ran. Using immunoSEQ multiplex PCR, the repertoire was profiled, and TCRdb retains in-frame clones only, with some absent. The sample lists over 80,000 clones, more than 60% occurring once. V was clipped by 8 bases and J by 2 bases; unmatched bases: 3. This CDR3 has 15 residues. Per germline, CDR1 MNHNS and CDR2 SASEGT. The chain employs TRBV6-1 and TRBJ2-1, with 13 bases identical to TRBD2. The sequencing input was PBMCs. The clonotype comes from a man aged 55 to 70 in good health and CMV-seropositive. The CDR3 DNA sequence: TGTGCCAGCCGACTAGCGGGGGGTACCTACAATGAGCAGTTCTTC. It codes for CASRLAGGTYNEQFF.